The rows below give T cell receptor beta chains drawn from one sample of a study of beta chain features in type 1 diabetes. Using immunoSEQ multiplex PCR, the repertoire was profiled, and TCRdb retains in-frame clones only, with some absent. Of around 350,000 clones listed, roughly 12% were seen once; the top ten hold less than 0.02%. Specimen: naive CD4+ T cells from blood. The receptors originated from a young man in good health. Both conserved end residues are part of each CDR3. The order of the fields is V gene, clone size, D gene, J gene, CDR3 protein, CDR3 DNA. D genes are given only for firm matches. The size field is filled for only some rows; it gives once, few, many or a size class.

V gene: TRBV25-1; clone size: few; D gene: .; J gene: TRBJ2-2; CDR3 protein: CASSVGGSRTGELFF; CDR3 DNA: TGTGCCAGCAGCGTAGGGGGTAGTCGAACCGGGGAGCTGTTTTTT
V gene: TRBV7-2; clone size: few; D gene: .; J gene: TRBJ2-3; CDR3 protein: CASSLALAGRNLDTQYF; CDR3 DNA: TGTGCCAGCAGCTTAGCGCTCGCGGGAAGGAACTTAGATACGCAGTATTTT
V gene: TRBV7-9; clone size: .; D gene: .; J gene: TRBJ2-7; CDR3 protein: CASSLVGTGGNEQYF; CDR3 DNA: TGTGCCAGCAGCTTAGTGGGGACTGGAGGGAACGAGCAGTACTTC
V gene: TRBV5-1; clone size: few; D gene: .; J gene: TRBJ2-1; CDR3 protein: CASSLERVTNEQFF; CDR3 DNA: TGCGCCAGCAGCTTGGAGCGAGTTACGAATGAGCAGTTCTTC
V gene: TRBV7-2; clone size: few; D gene: .; J gene: TRBJ2-6; CDR3 protein: CASSVQGSGANVLTF; CDR3 DNA: TGTGCCAGCAGCGTACAGGGCTCTGGGGCCAACGTCCTGACTTTC
V gene: TRBV2; clone size: .; D gene: .; J gene: TRBJ2-7; CDR3 protein: CASTLVNEQYF; CDR3 DNA: TGTGCCAGCACCCTAGTTAACGAGCAGTACTTC
V gene: TRBV30; clone size: .; D gene: .; J gene: TRBJ2-4; CDR3 protein: CAWSVPDIQYF; CDR3 DNA: TGTGCCTGGAGTGTACCGGACATTCAGTACTTC
V gene: TRBV19; clone size: .; D gene: TRBD1; J gene: TRBJ2-7; CDR3 protein: CASREDRGSDEQYF; CDR3 DNA: TGTGCCAGTAGGGAAGACAGGGGGTCAGACGAGCAGTACTTC
V gene: TRBV9; clone size: .; D gene: .; J gene: TRBJ1-2; CDR3 protein: CASSPAEGGRGYTF; CDR3 DNA: TGTGCCAGCAGCCCCGCGGAGGGAGGACGAGGCTACACCTTC
V gene: TRBV6-6; clone size: few; D gene: TRBD1; J gene: TRBJ2-3; CDR3 protein: CATDGTGSTDTQYF; CDR3 DNA: TGTGCCACCGACGGGACAGGAAGCACAGATACGCAGTATTTT
V gene: TRBV4-2; clone size: .; D gene: .; J gene: TRBJ2-7; CDR3 protein: CASSSSPRGYEQYF; CDR3 DNA: TGTGCCAGCAGCTCGTCGCCACGGGGGTACGAGCAGTACTTC
V gene: TRBV25-1; clone size: few; D gene: TRBD2; J gene: TRBJ2-6; CDR3 protein: CASSRGGSGANVLTF; CDR3 DNA: TGTGCCAGCTCCCGCGGGGGGTCTGGGGCCAACGTCCTGACTTTC